Listed below are T cell receptor beta chains from one sample, sequenced in a study of beta chain features in type 1 diabetes. Measured with immunoSEQ multiplex PCR; TCRdb has only the in-frame clones, and not every one. The sample has about 900,000 clones; roughly 17% are singletons. Sequenced: naive CD4+ T cells from blood. The receptor set was obtained from a woman aged 18-29 years in good health. CDR3s include the opening cysteine and the closing phenylalanine or tryptophan. Each record gives: V gene, D gene, J gene, clone size, CDR3 length, CDR3 DNA, CDR3 protein. A D gene is named only where the DNA matches it firmly. A clone size is listed for some rows: how often the clone was seen (once, few, many), or a class if it is expanded.

>TRBV6-5|TRBD2|TRBJ2-1|NA|15
TGTGCCAGCAGATCAGGACTAGCGGGAAACAATGAGCAGTTCTTC
CASRSGLAGNNEQFF
>TRBV28|NA|TRBJ1-2|NA|13
TGTGCCAGCAGTTGGGACACCAACTATGGCTACACCTTC
CASSWDTNYGYTF
>TRBV18|NA|TRBJ1-1|few|16
TGTGCCAGCTCCCCGGCTGGGGGGGCGCTTTCCACTGAAGCTTTCTTT
CASSPAGGALSTEAFF
>TRBV21-1|NA|TRBJ2-7|NA|17
TGTGCCAGCAGCAAAGCGCTAGGGCTAGCGGGAGGGGCGAGGCAGTACTTC
CASSKALGLAGGARQYF
>TRBV2|TRBD1|TRBJ2-2|NA|17
TGTGCCAGCAGTCATAAAACAGGGGGTAGGAACACCGGGGAGCTGTTTTTT
CASSHKTGGRNTGELFF
>TRBV7-8|NA|TRBJ2-7|few|14
TGTGCCAGCAGCTTAGGCGGACAATACTACGAGCAGTACTTC
CASSLGGQYYEQYF
>TRBV6-4|NA|TRBJ2-1|few|16
TGTGCCAGCAGTGAATACCCCACAGGGACATACAATGAGCAGTTCTTC
CASSEYPTGTYNEQFF
>TRBV11-2|TRBD2|TRBJ2-1|few|18
TGTGCCAGCACCGACACTAGCGGGAGGCCACGAAACTACAATGAGCAGTTCTTC
CASTDTSGRPRNYNEQFF
>TRBV28|NA|TRBJ2-5|NA|13
TGTGCCAGCAGCGCCGGGACGACAGAGACCCAGTACTTC
CASSAGTTETQYF
>TRBV18|TRBD1|TRBJ1-5|few|16
TGTGCCAGCTCCCCAGGACAGGGGTTCTCGGGGCAGCCCCAGCATTTT
CASSPGQGFSGQPQHF
>TRBV5-1|TRBD2|TRBJ2-7|few|17
TGCGCCAGCAGCTTGGGACTAGCGGGAGGGCCGGGGTACGAGCAGTACTTC
CASSLGLAGGPGYEQYF
>TRBV7-3|TRBD1|TRBJ1-1|few|14
TGTGCCAGCAGCCCCTCGGACAGGAGGGGTGAAGCTTTCTTT
CASSPSDRRGEAFF
>TRBV7-8|NA|TRBJ2-5|few|16
TGTGCCAGCAGCTTAATGGCTTTGGCGGCGGCGGGGACCCAGTACTTC
CASSLMALAAAGTQYF
>TRBV5-4|TRBD1|TRBJ1-1|NA|15
TGTGCCAGCAGCTTGTATTCGACAGGGGGGTCGCGGGCTTTCTTT
CASSLYSTGGSRAFF
>TRBV4-1|NA|TRBJ2-7|once|15
TGCGCCAGCAGCCATAACCCTAGCGAGGCGGGGGAGCAGTACTTC
CASSHNPSEAGEQYF
>TRBV25-1|TRBD1|TRBJ1-2|NA|15
TGTGCCAGCAGTGAATCTGGCAGGGGGAACTATGGCTACACCTTC
CASSESGRGNYGYTF
>TRBV6-6|TRBD2|TRBJ2-5|NA|14
TGTGCCAGCACGGCAGCGGGAGGAACAGAGACCCAGTACTTC
CASTAAGGTETQYF
>TRBV28|NA|TRBJ2-1|NA|15
TGTGCCAGCAGTTTCAGGAGTTCCGGGTACAATGAGCAGTTCTTC
CASSFRSSGYNEQFF
>TRBV4-2|NA|TRBJ1-4|few|15
TGTGCCAGCAGCCAATCCGGACAGCTTAATGAAAAACTGTTTTTT
CASSQSGQLNEKLFF
>TRBV9|NA|TRBJ2-1|NA|13
TGTGCCAGCAGCGTGGGGGTCAGCAATGAGCAGTTCTTC
CASSVGVSNEQFF
>TRBV18|TRBD1|TRBJ1-3|NA|16
TGTGCCAGCTCACCCGCCGGGACAGGGTCTGGAAACACCATATATTTT
CASSPAGTGSGNTIYF
>TRBV9|TRBD1|TRBJ2-6|few|16
TGTGCCAGCAGCGTGGGGACAGCGTCTGGGGCCAACGTCCTGACTTTC
CASSVGTASGANVLTF
>TRBV6-6|NA|TRBJ1-2|few|11
TGTGCCAGCAGCACAGAGGGATCGGGCACCTTC
CASSTEGSGTF
>TRBV6-5|TRBD1|TRBJ2-7|NA|15
TGTGCCAGTACCTCAGCCGGGACAGGGGGCTACGAGCAGTACTTC
CASTSAGTGGYEQYF
>TRBV7-9|NA|TRBJ2-1|few|14
TGTGCCAGCAGCCCTGGATTCCTCTACAATGAGCAGTTCTTC
CASSPGFLYNEQFF
>TRBV11-1|TRBD2|TRBJ2-1|few|14
TGTGCCAGCAGTTACCCCGGGGGGGACAATGAGCAGTTCTTC
CASSYPGGDNEQFF
>TRBV5-5|NA|TRBJ2-4|once|16
TGTGCCAGCAGCCTGGAGGGGAGAGTAGCCAAAAACATTCAGTACTTC
CASSLEGRVAKNIQYF
>TRBV14|TRBD1|TRBJ1-2|few|16
TGTGCCAGCAGCCAAGGTTACCTGAGAAGACAGGGTAGCTACACCTTC
CASSQGYLRRQGSYTF
>TRBV5-8|NA|TRBJ1-1|few|14
TGTGCCAGCAGTTGGGACTACTGGAACACTGAAGCTTTCTTT
CASSWDYWNTEAFF
>TRBV18|NA|TRBJ2-1|NA|13
TGTGCCAGCTCACCAACACCCACCAATGAGCAGTTCTTC
CASSPTPTNEQFF
>TRBV4-1|NA|TRBJ2-7|few|15
TGCGCCAGCAGCCAAGCGGGAGCAAGGGATTACGAGCAGTACTTC
CASSQAGARDYEQYF
>TRBV4-3|NA|TRBJ2-3|few|15
TGCGCCAGCAGCCAACAACCCCTACCGCCAGATACGCAGTATTTT
CASSQQPLPPDTQYF
>TRBV5-4|NA|TRBJ1-2|NA|16
TGTGCCAGCAGCTCGGGACAAGGAAATAGATACTATGGCTACACCTTC
CASSSGQGNRYYGYTF
>TRBV6-6|NA|TRBJ2-7|NA|13
TGTGCCACTACCGGGACTGGGACCTACGAGCAGTACTTC
CATTGTGTYEQYF
>TRBV28|NA|TRBJ1-1|few|14
TGTGCCAGCAGTTTAGTATACCGTTCGGATGAAGCTTTCTTT
CASSLVYRSDEAFF
>TRBV6-6|NA|TRBJ2-7|few|13
TGTGCCAGCAGGGGAGAATGGCGTTCCGAGCAGTACTTC
CASRGEWRSEQYF
>TRBV9|TRBD2|TRBJ2-2|NA|15
TGTGCCAGCAGCGTGGGACTAGCGAACACCGGGGAGCTGTTTTTT
CASSVGLANTGELFF
>TRBV28|TRBD2|TRBJ2-1|few|16
TGTGCCAGCACTCCCCAAGGGACTAGCGGGAGTCATGAGCAGTTCTTC
CASTPQGTSGSHEQFF
>TRBV2|TRBD1|TRBJ2-1|few|15
TGTGCCAGCAGCTTGAACCGGGACAGGGGTGTTGAGCAGTTCTTC
CASSLNRDRGVEQFF
>TRBV28|NA|TRBJ2-1|NA|13
TGTGCCAGCAGTTTGGCAGCCCCGACTGAGCAGTTCTTC
CASSLAAPTEQFF
>TRBV19|NA|TRBJ1-1|NA|12
TGTGCCAGTAAGTTCGTAGGGGGAGAAGCTTTCTTT
CASKFVGGEAFF
>TRBV28|NA|TRBJ1-3|NA|14
TGTGCCACACGAGGACAGTTCGGCGGAAACACCATATATTTT
CATRGQFGGNTIYF
>TRBV19|TRBD2|TRBJ2-5|NA|16
TGTGCCAGTAGTACAAACGCCGGACTAGCGAAGGAGACCCAGTACTTC
CASSTNAGLAKETQYF
>TRBV4-2|NA|TRBJ2-7|NA|12
TGTGCCAGCAGTGGACAGACCTACGAGCAGTACTTC
CASSGQTYEQYF
>TRBV5-1|NA|TRBJ2-1|NA|15
TGCGCCAGCAGCTTGGTGCCCAACATAGCCAATGAGCAGTTCTTC
CASSLVPNIANEQFF
>TRBV7-3|TRBD2|TRBJ2-1|NA|19
TGTGCCAGCGGACAAGGGGTAGCGGGAGGGCCCGGCTCCTACAATGAGCAGTTCTTC
CASGQGVAGGPGSYNEQFF
>TRBV27|NA|TRBJ2-1|NA|20
TGTGCCAGCACCGAATTCTTCGACTCCAGACGTAATATGAGACACAATGAGCAGTTCTTC
CASTEFFDSRRNMRHNEQFF
>TRBV18|NA|TRBJ2-7|few|15
TGTGCCAGCTCACCCCTCTCGGGACAATTCTACGAGCAGTACTTC
CASSPLSGQFYEQYF
>TRBV7-9|NA|TRBJ1-2|NA|13
TGTGCCAGCGGTCCCCCAGGGTTCGGCGGCTACACCTTC
CASGPPGFGGYTF
>TRBV28|NA|TRBJ2-3|NA|16
TGTGCCAGCAGCCAAACGGGTAGGGGAGGCACAGATACGCAGTATTTT
CASSQTGRGGTDTQYF
>TRBV11-2|NA|TRBJ2-2|NA|16
TGTGCCAGCAGCTTAGTGTCAGGGCCCCTTGTCCCTATTCTGTTTTTT
CASSLVSGPLVPILFF
>TRBV5-4|TRBD2|TRBJ2-7|NA|16
TGTGCCAGCAGCCCCGGGACTAGCGGCAGCTCCTACGAGCAGTACTTC
CASSPGTSGSSYEQYF
>TRBV19|NA|TRBJ2-1|NA|14
TGTGCCAGTAGTATTAGGCTACCGGACAATGAGCAGTTCTTC
CASSIRLPDNEQFF
>TRBV10-3|NA|TRBJ2-4|few|15
TGTGCCATCAGTGAGTCGAAGGGGGCCAAAAACATTCAGTACTTC
CAISESKGAKNIQYF